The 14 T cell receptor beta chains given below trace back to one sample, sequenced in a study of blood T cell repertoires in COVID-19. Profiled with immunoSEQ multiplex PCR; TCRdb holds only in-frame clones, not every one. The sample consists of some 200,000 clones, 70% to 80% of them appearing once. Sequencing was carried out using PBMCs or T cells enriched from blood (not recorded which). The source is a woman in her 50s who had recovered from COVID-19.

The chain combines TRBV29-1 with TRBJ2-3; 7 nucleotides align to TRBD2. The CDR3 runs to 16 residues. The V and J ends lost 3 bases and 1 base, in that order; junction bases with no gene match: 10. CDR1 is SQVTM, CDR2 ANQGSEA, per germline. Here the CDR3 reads CSVDGIAGEGTDTQYF. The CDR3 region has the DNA TGCAGCGTTGACGGTATAGCGGGTGAAGGCACAGATACGCAGTATTTT.

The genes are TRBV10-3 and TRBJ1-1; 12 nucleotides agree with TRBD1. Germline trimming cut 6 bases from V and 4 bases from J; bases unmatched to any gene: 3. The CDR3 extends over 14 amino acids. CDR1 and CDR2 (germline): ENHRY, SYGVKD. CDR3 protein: CAISRDRGPTEAFF. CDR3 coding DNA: TGTGCCATCAGCCGGGACAGGGGGCCCACTGAAGCTTTCTTT.

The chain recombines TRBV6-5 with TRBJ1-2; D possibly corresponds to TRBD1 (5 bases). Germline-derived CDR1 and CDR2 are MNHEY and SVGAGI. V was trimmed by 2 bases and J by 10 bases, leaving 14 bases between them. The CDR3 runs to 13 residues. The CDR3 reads CASSYVPGSVYTF. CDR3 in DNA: TGTGCCAGCAGTTACGTCCCAGGGTCGGTCTACACCTTC.

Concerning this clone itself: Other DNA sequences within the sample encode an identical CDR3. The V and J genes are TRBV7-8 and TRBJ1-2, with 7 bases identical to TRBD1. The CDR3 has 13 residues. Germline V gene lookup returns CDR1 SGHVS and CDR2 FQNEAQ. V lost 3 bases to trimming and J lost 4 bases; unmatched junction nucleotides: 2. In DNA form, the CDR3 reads TGTGCCAGCAGCTTGAGGACAGGCTATGGCTACACCTTC. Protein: CASSLRTGYGYTF.

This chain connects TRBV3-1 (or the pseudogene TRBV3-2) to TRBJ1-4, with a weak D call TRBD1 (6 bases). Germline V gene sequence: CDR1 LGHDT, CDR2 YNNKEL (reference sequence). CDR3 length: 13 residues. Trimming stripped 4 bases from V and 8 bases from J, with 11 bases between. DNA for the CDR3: TGTGCCAGCAGCCGCGACAGGAGCGAAAAACTGTTTTTT. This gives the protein CASSRDRSEKLFF.

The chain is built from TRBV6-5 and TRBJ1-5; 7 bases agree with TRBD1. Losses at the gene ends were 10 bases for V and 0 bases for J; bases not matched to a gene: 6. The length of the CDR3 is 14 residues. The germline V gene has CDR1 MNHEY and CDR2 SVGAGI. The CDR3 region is CATNPGGSNQPQHF. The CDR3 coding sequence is TGTGCCACCAATCCAGGGGGTAGCAATCAGCCCCAGCATTTT.

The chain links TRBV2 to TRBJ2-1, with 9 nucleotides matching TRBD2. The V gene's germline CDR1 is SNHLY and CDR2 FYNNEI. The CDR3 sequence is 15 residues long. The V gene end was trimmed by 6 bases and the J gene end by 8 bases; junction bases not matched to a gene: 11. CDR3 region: CASRLSGRSVDEQFF. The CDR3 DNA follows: TGTGCCAGCAGATTGAGCGGGAGGTCGGTTGATGAGCAGTTCTTC.

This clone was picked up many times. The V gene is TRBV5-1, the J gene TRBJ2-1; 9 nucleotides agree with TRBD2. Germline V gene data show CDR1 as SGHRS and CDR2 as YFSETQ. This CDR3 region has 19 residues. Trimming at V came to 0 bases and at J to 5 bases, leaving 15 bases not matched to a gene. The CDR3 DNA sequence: TGCGCCAGCAGCTTGGTCCCAGTCCCCGCGCGGGGGGGGCACAATGAGCAGTTCTTC. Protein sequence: CASSLVPVPARGGHNEQFF.

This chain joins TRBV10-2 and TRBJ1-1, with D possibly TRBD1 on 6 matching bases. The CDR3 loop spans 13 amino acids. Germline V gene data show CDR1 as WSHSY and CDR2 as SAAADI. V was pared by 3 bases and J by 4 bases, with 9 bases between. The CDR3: CASSDQGGTEAFF. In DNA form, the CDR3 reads TGCGCCAGCAGTGACCAAGGGGGCACTGAAGCTTTCTTT.

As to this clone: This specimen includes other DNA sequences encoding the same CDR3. The CDR3 sequence: CASSSGLATDTQYF. The CDR3 DNA is TGTGCCAGCAGCTCGGGACTAGCAACAGATACGCAGTATTTT. This rearrangement joins TRBV7-9 to TRBJ2-3, with 9 bases fitting TRBD2. The V segment lost 4 bases and the J segment 3 bases; nucleotides outside the gene matches: 2. CDR1 is SEHNR, CDR2 FQNEAQ, per germline (reference sequence). This CDR3 contains 14 residues.

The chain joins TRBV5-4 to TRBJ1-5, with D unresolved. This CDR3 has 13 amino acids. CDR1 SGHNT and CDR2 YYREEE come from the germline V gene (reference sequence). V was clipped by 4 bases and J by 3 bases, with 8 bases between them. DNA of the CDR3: TGTGCCAGCAGCCAGGACTCCAATCAGCCCCAGCATTTT. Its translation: CASSQDSNQPQHF.

The CDR3 DNA reads TGCGCCAGCAGCCAAGAGGACTCAAACTCCTACAATGAGCAGTTCTTC. This gives the protein CASSQEDSNSYNEQFF. V usage is TRBV4-1 and J usage is TRBJ2-1; D is possibly TRBD2 (5 bases). Germline values: CDR1 MGHRA, CDR2 YSYEKL. With 0 bases removed from V and 0 bases from J, the gap between germline ends came to 9 bases. This CDR3 region has 16 residues.

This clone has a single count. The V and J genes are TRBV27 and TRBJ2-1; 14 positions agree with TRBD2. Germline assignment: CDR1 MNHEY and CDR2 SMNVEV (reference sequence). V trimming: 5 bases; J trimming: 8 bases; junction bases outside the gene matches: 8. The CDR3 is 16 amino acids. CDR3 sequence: CASSPRLAGGSHEQFF. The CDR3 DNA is TGTGCCAGCAGTCCCAGACTAGCGGGGGGGAGCCATGAGCAGTTCTTC.

CDR3 sequence: CASSQTAGAKNIQYF. CDR3 in DNA: TGCGCCAGCAGCCAAACGGCAGGGGCCAAAAACATTCAGTACTTC. The genes are TRBV4-3 and TRBJ2-4; D is perhaps TRBD1 (5 bases). V was cut by 2 bases and J by 1 base, with 9 bases left in between. The V gene's germline CDR1 is LGHNA and CDR2 YSLEER. This CDR3 spans 15 amino acids.